This T cell receptor (beta chain) stems from a study of post-analysis software for immune sequencing data. Every TCR beta cDNA library bore unique molecular identifiers. T cells numbering about 0.85 to 11 million yielded cDNA molecules that totaled roughly 500,000. Via MiXCR, TCRdb re-called the PCR reads, giving one row per CDR3 protein. The sample holds 600,000 to 700,000 distinct CDR3 sequences, more than 50% seen once. Findings of the study overall: Compared with controls, patients showed significantly lower normalized Chao1 diversity. There were five or six TRBV segments more frequent in patients than controls, and TRBV5-6, TRBV5-1 and TRBV20-1 were among them.

Germline V CDR1 and CDR2: SGHDT, YYEEEE. V lost 8 bases and J lost 1, with 16 bases in between. The CDR3 totals 15 residues. There are a few counts of this clonotype. The target antigen is unknown. This clonotype originated in a girl under 10 years old with multiple sclerosis. The sample comprised blood. V is TRBV5-6 and J is TRBJ2-4; D perhaps matches TRBD2 (5 bases). CDR3 sequence: CASLGRGEAKNIQYF. The CDR3 nucleotides are TGTGCCAGTCTGGGCCGTGGGGAGGCCAAAAACATTCAGTACTTC.